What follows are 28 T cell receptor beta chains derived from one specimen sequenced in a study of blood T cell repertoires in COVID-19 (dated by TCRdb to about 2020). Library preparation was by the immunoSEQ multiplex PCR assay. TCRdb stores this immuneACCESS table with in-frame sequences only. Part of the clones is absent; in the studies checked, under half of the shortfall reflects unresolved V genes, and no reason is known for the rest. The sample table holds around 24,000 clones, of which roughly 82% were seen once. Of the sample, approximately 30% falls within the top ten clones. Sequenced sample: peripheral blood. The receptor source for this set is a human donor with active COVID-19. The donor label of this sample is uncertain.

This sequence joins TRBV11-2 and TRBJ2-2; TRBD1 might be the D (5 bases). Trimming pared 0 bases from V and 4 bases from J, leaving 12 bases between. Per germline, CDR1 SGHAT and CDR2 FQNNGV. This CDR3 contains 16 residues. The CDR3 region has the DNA TGTGCCAGCAGCTTAGAAGGTGGGGCAGGCACCGGGGAGCTGTTTTTT. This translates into CASSLEGGAGTGELFF.

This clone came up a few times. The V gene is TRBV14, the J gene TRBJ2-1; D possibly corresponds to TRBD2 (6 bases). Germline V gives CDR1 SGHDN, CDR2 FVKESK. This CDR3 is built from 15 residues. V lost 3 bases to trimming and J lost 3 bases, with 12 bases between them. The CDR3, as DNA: TGTGCCAGCAGCCAGAGCAGCGGGTTCTACAATGAGCAGTTCTTC. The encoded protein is CASSQSSGFYNEQFF. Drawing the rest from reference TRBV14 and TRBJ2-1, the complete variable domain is EAGVTQFPSHSVIEKGQTVTLRCDPISGHDNLYWYRRVMGKEIKFLLHFVKESKQDESGMPNNRFLAERTGGTYSTLKVQPAELEDSGVYFCASSQSSGFYNEQFFGPGTRLTVL.

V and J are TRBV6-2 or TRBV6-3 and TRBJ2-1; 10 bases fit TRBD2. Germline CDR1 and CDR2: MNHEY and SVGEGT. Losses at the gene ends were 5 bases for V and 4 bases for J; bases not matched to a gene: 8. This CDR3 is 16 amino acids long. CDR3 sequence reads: CASSHQLAGPYNEQFF. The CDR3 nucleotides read TGTGCCAGCAGTCACCAACTAGCGGGACCTTACAATGAGCAGTTCTTC.

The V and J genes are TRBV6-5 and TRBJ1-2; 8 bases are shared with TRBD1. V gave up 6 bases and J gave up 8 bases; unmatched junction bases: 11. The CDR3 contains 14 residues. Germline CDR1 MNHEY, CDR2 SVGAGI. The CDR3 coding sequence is TGTGCCAGCAGGTACGACAGGGGAATTGGAGGCTACACCTTC. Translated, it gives CASRYDRGIGGYTF.

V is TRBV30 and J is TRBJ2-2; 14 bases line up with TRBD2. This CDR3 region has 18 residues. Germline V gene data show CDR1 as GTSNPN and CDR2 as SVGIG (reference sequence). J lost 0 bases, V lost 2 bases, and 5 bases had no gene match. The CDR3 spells CAWSTGLAGGPNTGELFF. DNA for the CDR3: TGTGCCTGGAGTACAGGACTAGCGGGGGGACCGAACACCGGGGAGCTGTTTTTT.

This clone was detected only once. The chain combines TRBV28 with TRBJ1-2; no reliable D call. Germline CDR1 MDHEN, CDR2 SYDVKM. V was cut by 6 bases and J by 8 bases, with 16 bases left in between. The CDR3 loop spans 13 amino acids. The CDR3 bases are TGTGCCAGCAGCTCCCCCGGCGGGATGGGCTACACCTTC. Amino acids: CASSSPGGMGYTF.

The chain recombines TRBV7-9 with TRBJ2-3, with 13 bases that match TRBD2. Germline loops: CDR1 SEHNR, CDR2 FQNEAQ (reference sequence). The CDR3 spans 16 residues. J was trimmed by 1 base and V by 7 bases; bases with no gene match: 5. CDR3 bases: TGTGCCAGCATTCTTGGACTAGCGGGAGGCACAGATACGCAGTATTTT. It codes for CASILGLAGGTDTQYF.

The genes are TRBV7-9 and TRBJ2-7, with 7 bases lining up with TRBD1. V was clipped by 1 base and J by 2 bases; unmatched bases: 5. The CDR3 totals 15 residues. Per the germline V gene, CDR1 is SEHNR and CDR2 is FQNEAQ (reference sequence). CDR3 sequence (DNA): TGTGCCAGCAGCTTAGAATGGACAGGAGCCTACGAGCAGTACTTC. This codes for CASSLEWTGAYEQYF.

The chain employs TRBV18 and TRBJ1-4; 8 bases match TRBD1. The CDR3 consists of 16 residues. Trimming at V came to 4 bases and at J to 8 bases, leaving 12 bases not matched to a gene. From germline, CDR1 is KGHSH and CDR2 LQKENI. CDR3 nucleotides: TGTGCCAGCTCACTCTTTCAAGGACAGGGAGGAGAAAAACTGTTTTTT. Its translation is CASSLFQGQGGEKLFF.

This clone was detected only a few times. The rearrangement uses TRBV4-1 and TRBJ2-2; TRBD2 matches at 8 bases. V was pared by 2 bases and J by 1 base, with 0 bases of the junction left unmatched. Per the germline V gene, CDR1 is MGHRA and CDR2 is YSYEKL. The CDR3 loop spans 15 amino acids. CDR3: CASSQTSGNTGELFF. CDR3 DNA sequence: TGCGCCAGCAGCCAAACTAGCGGGAACACCGGGGAGCTGTTTTTT.

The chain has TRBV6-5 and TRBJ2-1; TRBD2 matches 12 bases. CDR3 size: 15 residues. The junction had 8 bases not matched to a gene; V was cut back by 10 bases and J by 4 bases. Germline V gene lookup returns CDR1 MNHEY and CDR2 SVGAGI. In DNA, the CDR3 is TGTGCCACCTCTAGCGGGAGGGCCAGGTACAATGAGCAGTTCTTC. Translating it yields CATSSGRARYNEQFF.

The CDR3 region is CASCKDRGDEKLFF. The CDR3 DNA reads TGTGCCAGCTGCAAGGACAGGGGAGATGAAAAACTGTTTTTT. The V call is TRBV4-2, the J call TRBJ1-4, with 9 bases that match TRBD1. V shed 8 bases and J 6 bases; nucleotides not matched to a gene: 7. Germline-derived CDR1 and CDR2 are LGHNA and YNFKEQ. The CDR3 contains 14 residues.

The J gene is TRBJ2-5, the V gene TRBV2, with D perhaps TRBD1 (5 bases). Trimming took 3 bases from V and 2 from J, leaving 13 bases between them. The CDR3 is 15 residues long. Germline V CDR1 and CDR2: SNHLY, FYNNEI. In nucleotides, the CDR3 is TGTGCCAGCAGTGAGGTCAGGGCCACACAAGAGACCCAGTACTTC. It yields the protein CASSEVRATQETQYF.

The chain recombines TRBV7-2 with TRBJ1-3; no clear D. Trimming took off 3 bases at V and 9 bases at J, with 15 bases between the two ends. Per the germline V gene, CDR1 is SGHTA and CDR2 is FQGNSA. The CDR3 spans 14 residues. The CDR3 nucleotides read TGTGCCAGCAGCTTTCCCCCGGCTCCGGGCACCATATATTTT. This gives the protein CASSFPPAPGTIYF.

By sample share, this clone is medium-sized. The CDR3: CASSMNRYNEKLFF. CDR3 sequence (DNA): TGTGCCAGTAGTATGAACAGGTACAATGAAAAACTGTTTTTT. The V and J genes are TRBV19 and TRBJ1-4; tentative D call: TRBD1 (5 bases). CDR1 is LNHDA, CDR2 SQIVND, per germline (reference sequence). This CDR3 spans 14 amino acids. V lost 3 bases and J 5 bases, leaving 10 bases between the germline ends.

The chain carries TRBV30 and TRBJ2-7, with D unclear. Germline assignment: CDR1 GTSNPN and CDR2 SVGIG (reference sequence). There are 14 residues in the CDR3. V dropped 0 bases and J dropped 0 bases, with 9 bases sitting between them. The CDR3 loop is CAWSVFVSSYEQYF. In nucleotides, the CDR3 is TGTGCCTGGAGTGTATTTGTCAGCTCCTACGAGCAGTACTTC.

The DNA for the CDR3 is TGCAGCGTTGAGGGGGGGACGACTCCCTACGAGCAGTACTTC. Protein product: CSVEGGTTPYEQYF. The chain recombines TRBV29-1 with TRBJ2-7, with 7 bases lining up with TRBD2. V dropped 3 bases and J dropped 2; count of bases not matched to a gene: 7. The CDR3 length is 14 residues. In germline, CDR1 is SQVTM, CDR2 ANQGSEA.

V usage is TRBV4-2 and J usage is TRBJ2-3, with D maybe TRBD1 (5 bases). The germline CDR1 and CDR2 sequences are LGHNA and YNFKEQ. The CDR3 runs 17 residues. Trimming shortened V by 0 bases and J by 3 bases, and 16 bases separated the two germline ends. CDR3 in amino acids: CASSQDQFGRATDTQYF. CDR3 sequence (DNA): TGTGCCAGCAGCCAAGATCAATTCGGCAGGGCTACAGATACGCAGTATTTT.

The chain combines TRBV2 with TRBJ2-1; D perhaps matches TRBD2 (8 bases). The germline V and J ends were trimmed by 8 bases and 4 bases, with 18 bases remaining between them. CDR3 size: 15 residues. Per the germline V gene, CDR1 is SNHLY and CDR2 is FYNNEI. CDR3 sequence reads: CASRRGRGEYNEQFF. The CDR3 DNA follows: TGTGCCAGCCGGAGGGGGCGGGGGGAATACAATGAGCAGTTCTTC.

CDR3 DNA sequence: TGCGCCAGCAGCTTGGGAGGCTCCGGCACAGATACGCAGTATTTT. Encoded protein: CASSLGGSGTDTQYF. V is TRBV5-1 and J is TRBJ2-3; D remains ambiguous. The V gene's germline CDR1 is SGHRS and CDR2 YFSETQ. Trimming stripped 0 bases from V and 1 base from J, with 9 bases between. There are 15 residues in the CDR3. The full variable domain, with the rest looked up from reference TRBV5-1 and TRBJ2-3, is KAGVTQTPRYLIKTRGQQVTLSCSPISGHRSVSWYQQTPGQGLQFLFEYFSETQRNKGNFPGRFSGRQFSNSRSEMNVSTLELGDSALYLCASSLGGSGTDTQYFGPGTRLTVL.

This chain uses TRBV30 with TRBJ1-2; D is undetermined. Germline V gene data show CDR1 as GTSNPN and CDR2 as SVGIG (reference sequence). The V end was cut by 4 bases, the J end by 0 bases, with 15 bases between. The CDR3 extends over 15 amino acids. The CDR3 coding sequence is TGTGCCTGGACCCGCTTCGGGCGGGCTAACTATGGCTACACCTTC. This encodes CAWTRFGRANYGYTF.

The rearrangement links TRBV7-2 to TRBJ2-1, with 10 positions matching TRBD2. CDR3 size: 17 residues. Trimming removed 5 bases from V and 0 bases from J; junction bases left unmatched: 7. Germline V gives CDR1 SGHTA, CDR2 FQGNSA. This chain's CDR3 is CASSLGTSVHSYNEQFF. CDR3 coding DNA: TGTGCCAGCAGCCTCGGGACTAGCGTTCACTCCTACAATGAGCAGTTCTTC. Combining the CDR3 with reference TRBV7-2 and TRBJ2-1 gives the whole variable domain GAGVSQSPSNKVTEKGKDVELRCDPISGHTALYWYRQSLGQGLEFLIYFQGNSAPDKSGLPSDRFSAERTGGSVSTLTIQRTQQEDSAVYLCASSLGTSVHSYNEQFFGPGTRLTVL.

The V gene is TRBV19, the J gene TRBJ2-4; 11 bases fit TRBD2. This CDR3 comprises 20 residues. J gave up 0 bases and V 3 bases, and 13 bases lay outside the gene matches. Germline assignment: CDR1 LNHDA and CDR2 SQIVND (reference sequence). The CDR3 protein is CASSIAGLAVSELAKNIQYF. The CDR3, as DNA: TGTGCCAGTAGTATCGCGGGACTAGCGGTCTCGGAACTAGCCAAAAACATTCAGTACTTC.

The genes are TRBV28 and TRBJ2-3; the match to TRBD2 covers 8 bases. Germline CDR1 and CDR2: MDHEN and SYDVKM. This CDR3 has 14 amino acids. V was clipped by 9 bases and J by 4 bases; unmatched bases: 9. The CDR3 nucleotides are TGTGCCAGTAAGTCGGCGGGAGGTGCAGATACGCAGTATTTT. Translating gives CASKSAGGADTQYF.

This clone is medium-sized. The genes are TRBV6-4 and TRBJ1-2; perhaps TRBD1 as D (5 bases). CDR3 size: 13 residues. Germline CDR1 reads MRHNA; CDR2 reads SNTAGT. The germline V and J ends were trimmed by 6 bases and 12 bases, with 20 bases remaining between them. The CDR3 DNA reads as TGTGCCAGCAGGTCAATTTACAGGCCCGGAAACACCTTC. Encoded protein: CASRSIYRPGNTF.

This CDR3 is CASKRTGGSYEQYF. The CDR3 DNA reads as TGTGCCAGCAAAAGGACAGGGGGCTCCTACGAGCAGTACTTC. The V gene is TRBV6-5, the J gene TRBJ2-7; 10 bases fit TRBD1. V lost 7 bases, J lost 0 bases, and 3 bases stayed unmatched. In germline, CDR1 is MNHEY, CDR2 SVGAGI. This CDR3 spans 14 amino acids.

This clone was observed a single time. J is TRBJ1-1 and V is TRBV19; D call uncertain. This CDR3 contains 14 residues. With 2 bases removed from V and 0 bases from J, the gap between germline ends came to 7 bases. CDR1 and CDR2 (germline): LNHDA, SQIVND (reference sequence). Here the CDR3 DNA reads TGTGCCAGTAGTATACCCCCAATGAACACTGAAGCTTTCTTT. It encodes CASSIPPMNTEAFF.

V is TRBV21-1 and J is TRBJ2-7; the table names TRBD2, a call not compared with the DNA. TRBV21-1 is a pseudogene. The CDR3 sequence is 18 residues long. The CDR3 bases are TGTGCCAGCAGCAAAGGACCCCTCGGGGAGCGGAGCTCCTACGAGCAGTACTTC. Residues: CASSKGPLGERSSYEQYF.